This T cell receptor (beta chain) emerged from a study of OX40 agonist ivuxolimab in advanced cancers. About the study as a whole: Ivuxolimab was a fully human IgG2 agonistic monoclonal antibody targeting the costimulatory receptor OX40 (CD134). The monotherapy dose-escalation portion (N of about 50 patients) of the phase I ivuxolimab trial is reported in the paper. In the dose-escalation cohort, nearly 85% of patients were male, and the mean age was 60 years with a range of roughly 20 to 85. Peripheral TCRbeta sequencing was intended to test whether TCR sequence diversity was altered and clonal T-cell expansion was caused by ivuxolimab. Patients were allowed to have had prior anti-PD-1, anti-PD-L1 or anti-CTLA-4 therapy, and approximately 43% of the dose-escalation patients had previously received checkpoint inhibitors. Intravenous ivuxolimab was administered to patients every 2 weeks at six dose levels: 0.01, 0.1, 0.3, 1.5, 3 and 10 mg/kg. Of the approximately 54 patients in dose escalation, some 20 had hepatocellular carcinoma, about 15 had melanoma, 9 had renal cell carcinoma and 9 had head and neck cancer. Partial responses occurred in three dose-escalation patients: two with cutaneous melanoma and one with hepatocellular carcinoma. Here is what the overall study found, with its caveats: At doses from 0.1 to 3.0 mg/kg, clonal expansion was seen in both CD4+ and CD8+ blood T cells between baseline and week 6. After ivuxolimab, expanded clones were on average more numerous among CD8+ T cells than among CD4+ T cells. The antigen specificity of the peripheral T cells that underwent clonal expansion was not determined. Low levels of normalized T-cell clonal expansion were also seen in some patients who did not respond. In partial responders in the 0.1-3.0 mg/kg groups, normalized peripheral clonal expansion was found to be among the lowest, especially among CD8+ T cells.

Patients with a history of autoimmune disease or receiving systemic immunosuppression were excluded from the trial. Peripheral blood for TCR sequencing was collected from all dose cohorts at baseline, on cycle 4 day 1, and on cycle 7 day 1. The samples were drawn from a first-in-human, open-label, multicenter phase I dose-escalation trial of ivuxolimab. Adults with locally advanced or metastatic melanoma, renal cell carcinoma, hepatocellular carcinoma or head and neck squamous cell carcinoma were enrolled in the trial. Before TCR sequencing, CD4+ and CD8+ T cells were separately sorted from peripheral blood. This clone came up a few times. Its specific antigen is unknown. No clone much larger than this one lies a single base away; base qualities are absent. Trimming takes 4 bases off V and 2 bases off J; junction bases not matched to a gene: 2. The CDR3 contains 14 residues, cysteine and phenylalanine counted. Of the read, only the CDR3 DNA is kept; its 42 bases are in frame from base 1. The germline V gene sets CDR1 to SNHLY and CDR2 to FYNNEI.

To sequence the TCRbeta CDR3 region, genomic DNA was isolated from the sorted cells. TCRbeta CDR3 regions were sequenced using the immunoSEQ Assay. Drawn from immuneACCESS, this table holds only the in-frame rearrangements with V and J called that TCRdb kept. Clones are partly lost; checked studies trace under half to an unresolved V gene and leave the rest unexplained. The sample profile shows 100,000 to 130,000 clones; around 93% of them were found once. Of the sample, about 1.2% falls within the top ten clones. The sequence is built from TRBV2 and TRBJ1-3; 7 junctional bases match TRBD1. This receptor was taken from an adult with an advanced solid tumor such as melanoma, head and neck, liver or kidney cancer. Specimen: CD4+ or CD8+ T cells sorted from blood, collected in a trial of the OX40 agonist ivuxolimab. The DNA sequence is as follows: TGTGCCAGCAGTGCGACAGGGACTGGAAACACCATATATTTT. Its translation is CASSATGTGNTIYF.